This T cell receptor beta chain came from a study of blood T cell repertoires in COVID-19. Study summary: Samples of COVID-19 (acute and convalescent) were obtained from the United States, Italy and Spain.

V lost 2 bases and J 4 bases, leaving 8 bases between the germline ends. The CDR3 has 13 residues. Germline V gene lookup returns CDR1 MDHEN and CDR2 SYDVKM. Assay: immunoSEQ multiplex PCR; the TCRdb copy retains only in-frame clones and omits some. This repertoire shows a few hundred thousand clones, more than 75% found once; its top ten account for approximately 1%. This chain joins TRBV28 and TRBJ1-2; D is ambiguous. The sequencing input was peripheral blood. The TCR was taken from a human donor with acute or convalescent COVID-19. The donor label of this sample is uncertain. CDR3 protein: CASSLVGAYGYTF. In DNA form, the CDR3 reads TGTGCCAGCAGTTTAGTGGGCGCCTATGGCTACACCTTC.